The 22 T cell receptor beta chains reported below all come from one sample, sequenced in a study of cytomegalovirus exposure and HLA in healthy donors. Sequencing was performed with immunoSEQ multiplex PCR; in TCRdb, only in-frame clones are kept and a portion is missing. The sample lists 220,000 or so clones; about nine tenths were seen once. Sample: PBMCs. Source of these receptors: a woman in her late teens or twenties in good health and CMV-seropositive.

The genes are TRBV7-9 and TRBJ2-1, with TRBD2 identical over 10 bases. The CDR3 is 17 amino acids. V lost 6 bases to trimming and J lost 6 bases; unmatched junction nucleotides: 14. In germline, CDR1 is SEHNR, CDR2 FQNEAQ (reference sequence). CDR3 nucleotide sequence: TGTGCCAGCAGGGCGGCGCTAGCGGGAGCACTAGGCAATGAGCAGTTCTTC. Protein: CASRAALAGALGNEQFF.

This chain uses TRBV6-6 with TRBJ1-2, with D tentatively TRBD1 (6 bases). CDR1 is MNHNY, CDR2 SVGAGI, per germline (reference sequence). The ends were cut back, 7 bases at V and 0 bases at J, with 15 bases in the middle. This CDR3 is 15 amino acids long. The CDR3 protein is CASTPGYRANYGYTF. As DNA, the CDR3 is TGTGCCAGCACCCCGGGTTACAGGGCTAACTATGGCTACACCTTC.

The chain recombines TRBV5-6 with TRBJ2-3; D perhaps matches TRBD2 (5 bases). CDR3 length: 14 amino acids. The V gene's germline CDR1 is SGHDT and CDR2 YYEEEE. V dropped 2 bases and J dropped 1 base, with 8 bases sitting between them. CDR3 amino acids: CASSFAGRTDTQYF. CDR3 bases: TGTGCCAGCAGCTTCGCGGGCCGCACAGATACGCAGTATTTT.

The chain couples TRBV6-6 to TRBJ1-1; D unclear. Trimming left V 6 bases short and J 0 bases short, with 8 bases between. The CDR3 runs to 13 residues. Germline V lookup: CDR1 MNHNY, CDR2 SVGAGI (reference sequence). CDR3 DNA: TGTGCCAGCAGGCCCCGGTTGAACACTGAAGCTTTCTTT. It codes for CASRPRLNTEAFF.

This rearrangement joins TRBV11-2 to TRBJ1-2; D is ambiguous. The V and J ends lost 2 bases and 2 bases respectively, with 12 bases between them. Per germline, CDR1 SGHAT and CDR2 FQNNGV. The CDR3 covers 15 residues. The CDR3 is CASSLRPGGNYGYTF. CDR3 coding DNA: TGTGCCAGCAGCTTACGTCCAGGAGGAAACTATGGCTACACCTTC.

The J gene is TRBJ1-2, the V gene TRBV6-1, with 9 nucleotides matching TRBD1. The germline V gene has CDR1 MNHNS and CDR2 SASEGT. This CDR3 has 13 amino acids. V trimming: 1 base; J trimming: 8 bases; junction bases outside the gene matches: 2. CDR3 sequence: CASSEGQGGGYTF. CDR3 nucleotides: TGTGCCAGCAGTGAAGGACAGGGGGGCGGCTACACCTTC.

This clone appeared once. The V gene is TRBV29-1, the J gene TRBJ2-5; 10 bases are a match to TRBD1. This CDR3 comprises 15 residues. Trimming at V came to 1 base and at J to 4 bases, leaving 6 bases not matched to a gene. Germline CDR1 and CDR2: SQVTM and ANQGSEA. CDR3 nucleotides: TGCAGCGTTGAAGGGCGACAGGGGGCTAGAGAGACCCAGTACTTC. It translates to CSVEGRQGARETQYF.

The chain combines TRBV5-1 with TRBJ1-1; D is ambiguous. The CDR3 has 13 residues. V lost 3 bases and J 1 base, leaving 7 bases between the germline ends. Germline lookup yields CDR1 SGHRS and CDR2 YFSETQ. The CDR3 spells CASSSPGNTEAFF. In DNA, the CDR3 is TGCGCCAGCAGCTCTCCAGGGAACACTGAAGCTTTCTTT. The whole variable domain, remainder taken from reference TRBV5-1 and TRBJ1-1, is KAGVTQTPRYLIKTRGQQVTLSCSPISGHRSVSWYQQTPGQGLQFLFEYFSETQRNKGNFPGRFSGRQFSNSRSEMNVSTLELGDSALYLCASSSPGNTEAFFGQGTRLTVV.

J is TRBJ2-7 and V is TRBV5-1, with TRBD1 identical over 7 bases. Germline values: CDR1 SGHRS, CDR2 YFSETQ. CDR3 length: 14 residues. V shed 4 bases and J 2 bases; nucleotides not matched to a gene: 6. The CDR3 region has the DNA TGCGCCAGCAGCCCAGGGGACAGACCCTACGAGCAGTACTTC. It is translated as CASSPGDRPYEQYF.

Here the CDR3 DNA reads TGTGCCAGTAGTATCTACGGACAGATCTACGAGCAGTACTTC. It is translated as CASSIYGQIYEQYF. The genes are TRBV19 and TRBJ2-7, with D possibly matching TRBD1 (6 bases). The CDR3 is made up of 14 amino acids. Germline assignment: CDR1 LNHDA and CDR2 SQIVND (reference sequence). V lost 3 bases and J 3 bases, leaving 12 bases between the germline ends.

This chain joins TRBV14 and TRBJ1-2; 9 bases line up with TRBD1. The CDR3 is 16 amino acids. V was clipped by 4 bases and J by 3 bases; unmatched bases: 9. CDR1 SGHDN and CDR2 FVKESK come from the germline V gene. This CDR3 reads CASSLQGAGDYYGYTF. CDR3 coding DNA: TGTGCCAGCAGCCTACAGGGGGCCGGGGATTACTATGGCTACACCTTC.

The gene calls are TRBV25-1 and TRBJ2-6; D possibly corresponds to TRBD2 (7 bases). CDR1 MGHDK and CDR2 SYGVNS come from the germline V gene. The V gene lost 7 bases and the J gene lost 4 bases, with 23 bases spanning the gap. CDR3 length equals 18 residues. CDR3 region: CASTPNGGREVGANVLTF. In nucleotides, the CDR3 is TGTGCCAGCACCCCCAACGGGGGGCGGGAAGTAGGGGCCAACGTCCTGACTTTC.

V is TRBV13 and J is TRBJ2-3; 9 nucleotides line up with TRBD2. CDR1 PRHDT and CDR2 FYEKMQ come from the germline V gene (reference sequence). The V segment lost 4 bases and the J segment 0 bases; nucleotides outside the gene matches: 5. The CDR3 length is 16 residues. CDR3 in amino acids: CASSSLAGPSTDTQYF. The CDR3 DNA sequence: TGTGCCAGCAGCTCGCTAGCGGGGCCTAGCACAGATACGCAGTATTTT.

This chain uses TRBV2 with TRBJ1-4; maybe TRBD1 (5 bases). Looked up from germline, CDR1 is SNHLY and CDR2 is FYNNEI. The CDR3 has 16 residues. Trimming removed 7 bases at V and 2 bases at J, with 17 bases between. CDR3: CASIRSRWGTNEKLFF. CDR3 nucleotide sequence: TGTGCCAGCATAAGGTCGAGGTGGGGCACTAATGAAAAACTGTTTTTT. Filled out from reference TRBV2 and TRBJ1-4, the complete variable domain reads EPEVTQTPSHQVTQMGQEVILRCVPISNHLYFYWYRQILGQKVEFLVSFYNNEISEKSEIFDDQFSVERPDGSNFTLKIRSTKLEDSAMYFCASIRSRWGTNEKLFFGSGTQLSVL.

This sequence joins TRBV5-1 and TRBJ2-7, with 9 bases identical to TRBD2. After removal of 4 bases from V and 5 bases from J, the junction contained 10 bases not matched to a gene. Germline assignment: CDR1 SGHRS and CDR2 YFSETQ. The CDR3 is 15 residues long. This CDR3 reads CASSLVSGRTHEQYF. The CDR3 nucleotides read TGCGCCAGCAGCCTAGTTAGCGGGAGAACCCACGAGCAGTACTTC.

The chain combines TRBV18 with TRBJ2-3; 9 positions match TRBD1. J lost 5 bases, V lost 1 base, and 7 bases had no gene match. This CDR3 is built from 16 residues. Germline loops: CDR1 KGHSH, CDR2 LQKENI. In DNA, the CDR3 is TGTGCCAGCTCACCACTGAAAACAGGGGGCGTAGATACGCAGTATTTT. Amino acids: CASSPLKTGGVDTQYF.

This clone was counted a single time. The chain combines TRBV9 with TRBJ1-1; weak D call: TRBD1 (5 bases). CDR1 and CDR2 from the germline V gene are SGDLS and YYNGEE. The V end lost 0 bases, the J end lost 5 bases, and 14 bases lay between the germline ends. The CDR3 is made up of 15 amino acids. Here the CDR3 DNA reads TGTGCCAGCAGCGTAGGTTCCGGGGGGGGGACTGAAGCTTTCTTT. Its translation: CASSVGSGGGTEAFF.

V and J are TRBV28 and TRBJ2-1; the D gene is possibly TRBD2 (7 bases). V lost 6 bases and J lost 6, with 18 bases in between. In germline, CDR1 is MDHEN, CDR2 SYDVKM. The CDR3 runs 15 residues. Here the CDR3 DNA reads TGTGCCAGCAGACCCGGGGGGCCAGGGGTCAATGAGCAGTTCTTC. Translating gives CASRPGGPGVNEQFF.

The chain employs TRBV4-1 and TRBJ2-1, with TRBD2 identical over 8 bases. J was trimmed by 8 bases and V by 5 bases; bases with no gene match: 17. This CDR3 has 17 amino acids. In germline, CDR1 is MGHRA, CDR2 YSYEKL. The chain's CDR3 is CASSLLSGRGQGDEQFF. The CDR3 coding sequence is TGCGCCAGCAGCTTATTAAGCGGGAGAGGTCAGGGCGATGAGCAGTTCTTC.

This clone was found a few times. The chain uses TRBV13 and TRBJ2-2, with TRBD2 matching over 12 bases. Germline CDR1 reads PRHDT; CDR2 reads FYEKMQ (reference sequence). The CDR3 consists of 17 residues. V shed 2 bases and J 5 bases; nucleotides not matched to a gene: 6. The chain's CDR3 is CASSLPTSGSPTGELFF. The CDR3 DNA follows: TGTGCCAGCAGCTTACCGACTAGCGGGAGTCCGACCGGGGAGCTGTTTTTT.

This chain uses TRBV25-1 with TRBJ1-1, with D possibly being TRBD1 (5 bases). Per the germline V gene, CDR1 is MGHDK and CDR2 is SYGVNS. This CDR3 comprises 14 residues. V lost 1 base and J lost 1, with 7 bases in between. CDR3 bases: TGTGCCAGCAGTGAATCAGGGTCGAACACTGAAGCTTTCTTT. Its protein product is CASSESGSNTEAFF.

This chain links TRBV7-9 with TRBJ2-1; tentatively, D is TRBD2 (6 bases). With 4 bases removed from V and 3 bases from J, the gap between germline ends came to 10 bases. Germline V gene sequence: CDR1 SEHNR, CDR2 FQNEAQ (reference sequence). This CDR3 is built from 14 residues. The CDR3: CASSSPGLYNEQFF. CDR3 sequence (DNA): TGTGCCAGCAGCTCGCCGGGACTCTACAATGAGCAGTTCTTC.